This T cell receptor beta chain originates from a study of cytomegalovirus exposure and HLA in healthy donors. The study ran its PCR with 60 Vbeta and 13 Jbeta primers. Profiling relied on immunoSEQ multiplex PCR, and the TCRdb table lists in-frame clones only, not all of them. This table holds 95,000 to 100,000 clones, approximately 85% found once. Looked up from germline, CDR1 is MDHEN and CDR2 is SYDVKM. Deletions cut 7 bases from V and 4 bases from J, with 8 bases between. The CDR3 consists of 12 residues. The chain links TRBV28 to TRBJ1-5; D gene unclear. Sequenced sample: PBMCs. The clonotype originates from a man younger than 45 in good health and CMV-seronegative. In nucleotides, the CDR3 is TGTGCCAGCACAGAAACAAATCAGCCCCAGCATTTT. Translating gives CASTETNQPQHF.